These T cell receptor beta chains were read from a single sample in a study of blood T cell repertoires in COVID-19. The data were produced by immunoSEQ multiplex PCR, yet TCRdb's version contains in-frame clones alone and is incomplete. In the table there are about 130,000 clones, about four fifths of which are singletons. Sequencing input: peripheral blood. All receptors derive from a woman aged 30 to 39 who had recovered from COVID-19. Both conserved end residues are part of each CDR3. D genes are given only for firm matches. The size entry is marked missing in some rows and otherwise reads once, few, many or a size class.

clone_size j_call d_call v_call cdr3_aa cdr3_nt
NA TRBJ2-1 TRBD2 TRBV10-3 CAIRASGSPNNEQFF TGTGCCATCAGGGCCAGCGGGAGTCCCAACAATGAGCAGTTCTTC
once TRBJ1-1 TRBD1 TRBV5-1 CASSLVGTGGLRTEAFF TGCGCCAGCAGCTTGGTGGGGACAGGGGGCTTGAGGACTGAAGCTTTCTTT
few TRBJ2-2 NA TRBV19 CASMFSGTSNTGELFF TGTGCCAGTATGTTTTCCGGGACTTCGAACACCGGGGAGCTGTTTTTT
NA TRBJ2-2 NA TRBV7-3 CASSSGQYTGELFF TGTGCCAGCAGCTCTGGACAATACACCGGGGAGCTGTTTTTT
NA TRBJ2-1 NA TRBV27 CASSATGRAYNEQFF TGTGCCAGCAGTGCCACAGGGAGGGCCTACAATGAGCAGTTCTTC
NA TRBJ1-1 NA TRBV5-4 CASSLQELNTEAFF TGTGCCAGCAGCTTACAGGAACTGAACACTGAAGCTTTCTTT
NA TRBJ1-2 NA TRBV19 CASSPPDGIFYGYTF TGTGCCAGTAGCCCCCCGGACGGGATTTTCTATGGCTACACCTTC
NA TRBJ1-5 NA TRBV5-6 CASSSQTGTPSNQPQHF TGTGCCAGCAGCTCCCAGACAGGTACTCCTAGCAATCAGCCCCAGCATTTT
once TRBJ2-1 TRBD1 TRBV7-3 CASSRGTGWENEQFF TGTGCCAGCAGCAGAGGGACAGGGTGGGAGAATGAGCAGTTCTTC
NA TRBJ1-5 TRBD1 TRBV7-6 CASSLGTGGNQPQHF TGTGCCAGCAGCTTAGGGACAGGAGGCAATCAGCCCCAGCATTTT
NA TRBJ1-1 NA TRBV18 CASSARSTGERTEAFF TGTGCCAGCTCAGCCCGATCCACCGGGGAGCGCACTGAAGCTTTCTTT